This T cell receptor beta chain was obtained from a study of a mutant IDH1 vaccine in newly diagnosed glioma. Study background: Following radiotherapy alone, or alongside temozolomide cycles, vaccination was started after an interval of 4-6 weeks.

A word on this clone: The antigen is unknown.

This sample's time point: week 5, during vaccination. Each dose of the vaccine consisted of 300 ug of mutant IDH1 20-mer peptide, with topical imiquimod. This table comes from immunoSEQ multiplex PCR, and its TCRdb copy is limited to in-frame clones, with some not included. The sample shows around 52,000 clones, about nine tenths of them seen only once. This CDR3 has 15 residues. Trimming took 3 bases from V and 8 from J, leaving 16 bases between them. Germline assignment: CDR1 MGHRA and CDR2 YSYEKL. Here the sequenced sample was PBMCs, taken from a glioma patient whose treatment included an IDH1 peptide vaccine. The chain carries TRBV4-1 and TRBJ2-2, with D perhaps matching TRBD1 or TRBD2 (5 bases each). This TCR was recovered from a middle-aged woman with glioma. CDR3 sequence reads: CASSHLRERAGELFF. The CDR3 nucleotides are TGCGCCAGCAGCCACCTCAGGGAGCGCGCTGGGGAGCTGTTTTTT.